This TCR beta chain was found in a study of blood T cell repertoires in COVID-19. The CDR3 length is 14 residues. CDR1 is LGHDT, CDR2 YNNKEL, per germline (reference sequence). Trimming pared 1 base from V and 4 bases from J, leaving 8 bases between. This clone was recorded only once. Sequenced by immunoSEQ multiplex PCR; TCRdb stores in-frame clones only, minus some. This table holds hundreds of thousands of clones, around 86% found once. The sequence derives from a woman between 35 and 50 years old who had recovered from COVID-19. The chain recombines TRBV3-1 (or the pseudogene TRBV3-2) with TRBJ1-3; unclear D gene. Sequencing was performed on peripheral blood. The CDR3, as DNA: TGTGCCAGCAGCCAAGCGGGGATCGGAAACACCATATATTTT. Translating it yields CASSQAGIGNTIYF.